Sequencing of this T cell receptor (beta chain) was carried out in a study of cytomegalovirus exposure and HLA in healthy donors. V was cut by 4 bases and J by 1 base, with 11 bases left in between. The CDR3 runs to 14 residues. Per the germline V gene, CDR1 is MNHEY and CDR2 is SMNVEV (reference sequence). The PCR ran on 60 Vbeta and 13 Jbeta primers. The repertoire was sequenced with immunoSEQ multiplex PCR; TCRdb's copy has only in-frame clones and lacks some. The sample contains about 82,000 clones, 65% to 85% of which appear only once. This chain uses TRBV27 with TRBJ2-7; D gene uncertain. Material for sequencing was PBMCs. The sequence derives from a man aged 50-60 years in good health and CMV-seronegative. CDR3 sequence reads: CASSSPTVSYEQYF. The CDR3 bases are TGTGCCAGCAGTTCCCCCACGGTGTCCTACGAGCAGTACTTC.